This T cell receptor (beta chain) was observed in a study of lymphopenia after photon versus proton radiotherapy. The V end was cut by 0 bases, the J end by 7 bases, with 13 bases between. Germline assignment: CDR1 SGHNT and CDR2 YYREEE (reference sequence). The CDR3 covers 15 residues. Method: immunoSEQ multiplex PCR; TCRdb's copy keeps in-frame clones and lacks some. There are 40,000 or so clones in the sample; over 75% occur only once, and around 2.2% lies in the top ten. The V and J genes are TRBV5-4 and TRBJ2-2; perhaps TRBD2 as D (6 bases). The sequencing here drew on peripheral blood, taken from a patient treated with photon-based radiotherapy. The sequence was obtained from a middle-aged man with gastric cancer. The CDR3 is CASSLARPGVGELFF. DNA of the CDR3: TGTGCCAGCAGCTTGGCCCGGCCGGGGGTCGGGGAGCTGTTTTTT.